This TCR beta chain appears in the sequencing data of a study of control samples from healthy donors and cancer patients. Assay: immunoSEQ multiplex PCR; the TCRdb copy retains only in-frame clones and omits some. The profile covers about 160,000 clones, with roughly 94% appearing a single time and 12% to 15% taken by the ten largest. This TCR derives from a man in his 60s with colorectal cancer. The material sequenced was PBMCs.

CDR3 bases: TGTGCCAGCAGCTTAGGCGAGGCGTCTAAGAAGGAGACCCAGTACTTC. It is translated as CASSLGEASKKETQYF. The gene calls are TRBV7-7 and TRBJ2-5; D is unclear. CDR1 SSHAT and CDR2 FNYEAQ come from the germline V gene (reference sequence). There are 16 residues in the CDR3. The V and J ends lost 1 base and 5 bases respectively, with 17 bases between them.